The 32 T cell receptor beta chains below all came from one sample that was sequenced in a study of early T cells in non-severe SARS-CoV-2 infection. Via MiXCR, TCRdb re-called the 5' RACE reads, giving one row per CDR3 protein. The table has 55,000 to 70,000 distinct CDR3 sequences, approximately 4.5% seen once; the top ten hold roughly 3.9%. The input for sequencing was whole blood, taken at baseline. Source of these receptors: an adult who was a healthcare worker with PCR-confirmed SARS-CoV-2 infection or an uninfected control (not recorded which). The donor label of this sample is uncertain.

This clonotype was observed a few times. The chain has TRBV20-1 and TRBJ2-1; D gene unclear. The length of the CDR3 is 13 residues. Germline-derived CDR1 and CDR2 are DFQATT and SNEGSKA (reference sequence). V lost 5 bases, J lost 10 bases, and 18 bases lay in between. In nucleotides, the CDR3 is TGCAGTGCTTTCACCGACTGGTACGGGGAGCAGTTCTTC. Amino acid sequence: CSAFTDWYGEQFF.

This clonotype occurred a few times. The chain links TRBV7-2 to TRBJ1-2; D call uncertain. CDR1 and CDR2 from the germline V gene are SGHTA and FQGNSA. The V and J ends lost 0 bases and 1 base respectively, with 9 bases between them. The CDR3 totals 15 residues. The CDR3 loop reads CASSLAVGFNYGYTF. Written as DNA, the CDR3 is TGTGCCAGCAGCTTAGCAGTTGGGTTTAACTATGGCTACACCTTC.

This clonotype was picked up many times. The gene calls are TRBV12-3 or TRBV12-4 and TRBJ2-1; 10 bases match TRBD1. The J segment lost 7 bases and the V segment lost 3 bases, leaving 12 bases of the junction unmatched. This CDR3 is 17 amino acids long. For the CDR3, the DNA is TGTGCCAGCAGTTTCTGGGGGACAGGGGTTGCATGGAATGAGCAGTTCTTC. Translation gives CASSFWGTGVAWNEQFF.

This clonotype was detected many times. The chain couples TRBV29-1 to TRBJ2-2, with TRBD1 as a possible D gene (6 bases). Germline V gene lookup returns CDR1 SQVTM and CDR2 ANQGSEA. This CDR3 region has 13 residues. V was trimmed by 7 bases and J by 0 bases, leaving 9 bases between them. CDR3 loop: CSAGTTNTGELFF. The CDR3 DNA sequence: TGCAGCGCCGGGACAACGAACACCGGGGAGCTGTTTTTT.

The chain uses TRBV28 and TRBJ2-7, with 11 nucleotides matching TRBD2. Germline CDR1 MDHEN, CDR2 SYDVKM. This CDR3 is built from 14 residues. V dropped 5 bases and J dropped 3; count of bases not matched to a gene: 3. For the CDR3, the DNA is TGTGCCAGCAGTACGGGACTAGCGGTCTACGAGCAGTACTTC. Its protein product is CASSTGLAVYEQYF.

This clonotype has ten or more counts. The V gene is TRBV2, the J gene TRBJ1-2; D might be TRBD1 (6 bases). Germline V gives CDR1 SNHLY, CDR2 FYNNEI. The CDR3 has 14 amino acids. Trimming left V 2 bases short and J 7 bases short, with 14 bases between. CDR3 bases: TGTGCCAGCAGTGAAACAGGGAGCGATGGTGGCTACACCTTC. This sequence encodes CASSETGSDGGYTF.

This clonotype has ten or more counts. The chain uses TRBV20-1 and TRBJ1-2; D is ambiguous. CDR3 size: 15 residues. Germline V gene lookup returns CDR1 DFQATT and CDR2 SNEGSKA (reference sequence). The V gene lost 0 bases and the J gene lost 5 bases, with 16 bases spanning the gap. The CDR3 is CSARDPVLGDYGYTF. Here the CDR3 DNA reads TGCAGTGCTAGAGATCCCGTACTGGGTGATTATGGCTACACCTTC.

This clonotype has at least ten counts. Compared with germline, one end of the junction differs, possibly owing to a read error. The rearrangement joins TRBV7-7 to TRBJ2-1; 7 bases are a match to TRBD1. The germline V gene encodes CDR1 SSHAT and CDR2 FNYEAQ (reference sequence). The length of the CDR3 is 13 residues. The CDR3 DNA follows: TGTGCTAGCAGCTTAGACAGGGTCAATGAGCAGTTCTTC. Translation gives CASSLDRVNEQFF.

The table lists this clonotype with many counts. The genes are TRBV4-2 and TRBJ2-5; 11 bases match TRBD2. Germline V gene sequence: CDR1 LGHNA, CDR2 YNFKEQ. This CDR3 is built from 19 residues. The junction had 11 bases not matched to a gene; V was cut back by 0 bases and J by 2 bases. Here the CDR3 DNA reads TGTGCCAGCAGCCAAGAAGGCCTAGCGGGGGGCCGTGTACAAGAGACCCAGTACTTC. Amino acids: CASSQEGLAGGRVQETQYF.

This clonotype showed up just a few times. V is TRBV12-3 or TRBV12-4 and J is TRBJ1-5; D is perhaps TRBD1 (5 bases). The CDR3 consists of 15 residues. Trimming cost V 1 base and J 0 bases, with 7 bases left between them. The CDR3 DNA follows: TGTGCCAGCAGTTTAGGGGGGGATAGCAATCAGCCCCAGCATTTT. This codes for CASSLGGDSNQPQHF.

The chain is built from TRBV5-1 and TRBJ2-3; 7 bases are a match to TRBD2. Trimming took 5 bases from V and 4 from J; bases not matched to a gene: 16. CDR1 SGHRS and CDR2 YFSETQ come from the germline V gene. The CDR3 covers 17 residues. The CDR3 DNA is TGCGCCAGCAGGCCCGGAACCGGGGGGTTTTATCCAGATACGCAGTATTTT. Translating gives CASRPGTGGFYPDTQYF.

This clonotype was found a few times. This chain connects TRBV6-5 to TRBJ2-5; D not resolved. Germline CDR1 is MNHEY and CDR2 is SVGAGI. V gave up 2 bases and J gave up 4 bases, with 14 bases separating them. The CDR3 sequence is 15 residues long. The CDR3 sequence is CASSYHLSTRETQYF. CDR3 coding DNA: TGTGCCAGCAGTTACCACCTGAGTACGCGAGAGACCCAGTACTTC.

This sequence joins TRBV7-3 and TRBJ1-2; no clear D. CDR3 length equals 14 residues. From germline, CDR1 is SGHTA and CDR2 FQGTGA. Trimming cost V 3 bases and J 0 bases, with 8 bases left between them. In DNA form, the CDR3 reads TGTGCCAGCAGCTTGCAGCCCACTAACTATGGCTACACCTTC. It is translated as CASSLQPTNYGYTF.

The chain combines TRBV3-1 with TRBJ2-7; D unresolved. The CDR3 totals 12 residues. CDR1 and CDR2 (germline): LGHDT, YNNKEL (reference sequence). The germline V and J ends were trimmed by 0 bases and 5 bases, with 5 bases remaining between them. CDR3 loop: CASSQERHEQYF. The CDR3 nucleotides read TGTGCCAGCAGCCAAGAGAGGCACGAGCAGTACTTC.

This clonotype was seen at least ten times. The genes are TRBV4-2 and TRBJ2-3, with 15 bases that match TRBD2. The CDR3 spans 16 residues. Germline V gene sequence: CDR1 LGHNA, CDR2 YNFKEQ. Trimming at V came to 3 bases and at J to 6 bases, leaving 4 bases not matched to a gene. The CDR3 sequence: CASSHPGLAGGDTQYF. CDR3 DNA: TGTGCCAGCAGCCATCCGGGACTAGCGGGGGGCGATACGCAGTATTTT.

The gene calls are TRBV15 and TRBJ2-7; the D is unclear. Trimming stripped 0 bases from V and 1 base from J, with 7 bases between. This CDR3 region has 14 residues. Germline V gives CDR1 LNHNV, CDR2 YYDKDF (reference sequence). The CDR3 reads CATSREAASYEQYF. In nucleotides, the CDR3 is TGTGCCACCAGCAGAGAGGCAGCTTCCTACGAGCAGTACTTC.

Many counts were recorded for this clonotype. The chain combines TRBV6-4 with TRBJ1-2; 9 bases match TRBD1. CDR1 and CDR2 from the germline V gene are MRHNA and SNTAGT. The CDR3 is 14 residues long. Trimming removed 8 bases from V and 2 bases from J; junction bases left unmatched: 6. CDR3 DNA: TGTGCCAGCCGCCCGGGACAGGGCAACTATGGCTACACCTTC. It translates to CASRPGQGNYGYTF.

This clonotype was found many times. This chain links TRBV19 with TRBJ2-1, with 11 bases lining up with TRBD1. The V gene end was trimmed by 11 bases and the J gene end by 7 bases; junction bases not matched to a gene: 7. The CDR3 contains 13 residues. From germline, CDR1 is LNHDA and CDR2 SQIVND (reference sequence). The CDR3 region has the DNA TGTGCCTCAGTGCGGGACAGGGGGAATGAGCAGTTCTTC. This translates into CASVRDRGNEQFF. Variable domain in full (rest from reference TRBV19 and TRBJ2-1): DGGITQSPKYLFRKEGQNVTLSCEQNLNHDAMYWYRQDPGQGLRLIYYSQIVNDFQKGDIAEGYSVSREKKESFPLTVTSAQKNPTAFYLCASVRDRGNEQFFGPGTRLTVL.

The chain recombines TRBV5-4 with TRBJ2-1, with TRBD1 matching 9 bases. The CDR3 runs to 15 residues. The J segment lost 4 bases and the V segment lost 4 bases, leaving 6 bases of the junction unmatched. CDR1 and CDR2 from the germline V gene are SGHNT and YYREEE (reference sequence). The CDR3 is CASSGTGTRYNEQFF. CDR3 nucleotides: TGTGCCAGCAGCGGGACAGGGACACGTTACAATGAGCAGTTCTTC.

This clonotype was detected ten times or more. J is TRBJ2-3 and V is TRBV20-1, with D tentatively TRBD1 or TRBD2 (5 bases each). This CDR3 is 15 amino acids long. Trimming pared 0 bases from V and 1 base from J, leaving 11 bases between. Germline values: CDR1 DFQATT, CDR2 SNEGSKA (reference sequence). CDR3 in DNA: TGCAGTGCTAGAGATTTCCGGGACGGCACAGATACGCAGTATTTT. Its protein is CSARDFRDGTDTQYF.

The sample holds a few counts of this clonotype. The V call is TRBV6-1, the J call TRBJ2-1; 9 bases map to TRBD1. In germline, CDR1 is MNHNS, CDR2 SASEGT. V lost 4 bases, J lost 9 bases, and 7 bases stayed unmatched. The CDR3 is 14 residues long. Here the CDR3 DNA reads TGTGCCAGCAGTGGGACAGGGGAAGTTAGTGAGCAGTTCTTC. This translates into CASSGTGEVSEQFF.

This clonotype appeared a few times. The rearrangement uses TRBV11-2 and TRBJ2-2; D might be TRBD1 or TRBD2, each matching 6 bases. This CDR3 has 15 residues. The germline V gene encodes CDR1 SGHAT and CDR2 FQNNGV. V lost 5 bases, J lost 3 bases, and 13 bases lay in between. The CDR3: CASSITGADTGELFF. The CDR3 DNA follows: TGTGCCAGCAGCATTACGGGGGCGGACACCGGGGAGCTGTTTTTT.

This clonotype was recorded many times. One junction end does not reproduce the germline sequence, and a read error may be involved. Here the CDR3 reads CALREYTEAFF. CDR3 bases: TGTGCTCTGAGGGAATACACTGAAGCTTTCTTT. The chain links TRBV20-1 to TRBJ1-1; D ambiguous. The germline CDR1 and CDR2 sequences are DFQATT and SNEGSKA (reference sequence). This CDR3 has 11 residues.

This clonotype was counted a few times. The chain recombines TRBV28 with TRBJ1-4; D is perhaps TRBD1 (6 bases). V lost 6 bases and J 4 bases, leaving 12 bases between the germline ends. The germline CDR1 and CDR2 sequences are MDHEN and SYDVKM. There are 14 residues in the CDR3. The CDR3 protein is CASRDGQLNEKLFF. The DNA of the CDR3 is TGTGCCAGCAGGGACGGACAGCTTAATGAAAAACTGTTTTTT.

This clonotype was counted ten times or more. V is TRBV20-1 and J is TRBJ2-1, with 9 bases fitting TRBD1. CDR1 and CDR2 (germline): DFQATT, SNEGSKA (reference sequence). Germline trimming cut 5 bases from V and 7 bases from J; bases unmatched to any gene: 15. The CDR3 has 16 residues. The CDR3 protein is CSAQDPGQGVWNEQFF. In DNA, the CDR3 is TGCAGTGCTCAAGACCCGGGACAGGGAGTGTGGAATGAGCAGTTCTTC.

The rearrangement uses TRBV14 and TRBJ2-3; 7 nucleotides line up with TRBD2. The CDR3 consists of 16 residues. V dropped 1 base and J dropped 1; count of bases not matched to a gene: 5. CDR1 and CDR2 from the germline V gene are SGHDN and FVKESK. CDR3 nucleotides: TGTGCCAGCAGCCAAGCAGGGAGGGCTGGCACAGATACGCAGTATTTT. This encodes CASSQAGRAGTDTQYF.

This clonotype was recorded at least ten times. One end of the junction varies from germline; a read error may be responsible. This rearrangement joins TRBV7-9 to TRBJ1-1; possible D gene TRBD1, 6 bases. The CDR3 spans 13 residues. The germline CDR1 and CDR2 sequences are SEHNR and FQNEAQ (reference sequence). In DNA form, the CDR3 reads TGTGCCAGCAGCTTACAACGGGACACTGGAGCTTTCTTT. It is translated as CASSLQRDTGAFF. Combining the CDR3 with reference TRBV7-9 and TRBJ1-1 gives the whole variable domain DTGVSQNPRHKITKRGQNVTFRCDPISEHNRLYWYRQTLGQGPEFLTYFQNEAQLEKSRLLSDRFSAERPKGSFSTLEIQRTEQGDSAMYLCASSLQRDTGAFFGQGTRLTVV.

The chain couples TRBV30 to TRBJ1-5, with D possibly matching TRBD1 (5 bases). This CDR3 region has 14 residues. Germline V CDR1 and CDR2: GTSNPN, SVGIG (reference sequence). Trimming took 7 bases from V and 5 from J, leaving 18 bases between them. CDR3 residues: CASSGPSVDQPQHF. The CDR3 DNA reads TGTGCCTCCTCGGGGCCCTCAGTAGATCAGCCCCAGCATTTT.

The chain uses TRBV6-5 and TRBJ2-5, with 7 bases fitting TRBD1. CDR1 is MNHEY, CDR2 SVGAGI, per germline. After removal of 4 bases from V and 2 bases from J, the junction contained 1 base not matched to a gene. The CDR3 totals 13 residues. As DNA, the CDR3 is TGTGCCAGCAGTTGGGACAGTCAAGAGACCCAGTACTTC. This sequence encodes CASSWDSQETQYF.

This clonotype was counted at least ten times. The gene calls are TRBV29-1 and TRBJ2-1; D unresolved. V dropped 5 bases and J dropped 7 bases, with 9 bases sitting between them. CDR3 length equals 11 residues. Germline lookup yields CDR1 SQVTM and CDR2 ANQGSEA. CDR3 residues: CSVPKGNEQFF. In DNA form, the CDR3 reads TGCAGCGTTCCTAAAGGGAATGAGCAGTTCTTC.

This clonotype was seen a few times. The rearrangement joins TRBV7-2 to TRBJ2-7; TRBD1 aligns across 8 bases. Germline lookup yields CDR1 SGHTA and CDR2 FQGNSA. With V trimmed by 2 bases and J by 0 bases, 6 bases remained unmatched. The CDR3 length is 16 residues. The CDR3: CASSLRFDRGSYEQYF. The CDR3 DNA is TGTGCCAGCAGCTTAAGGTTCGACAGGGGCTCCTACGAGCAGTACTTC.

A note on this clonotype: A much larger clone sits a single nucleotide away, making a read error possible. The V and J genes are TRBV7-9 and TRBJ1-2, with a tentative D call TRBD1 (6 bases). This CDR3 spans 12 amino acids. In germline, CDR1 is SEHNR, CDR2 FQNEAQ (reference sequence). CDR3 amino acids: CVSSSGAYGYTF. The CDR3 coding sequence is TGTGTCAGCAGCTCAGGGGCCTATGGCTACACCTTC.